This T cell receptor (beta chain) comes out of a study of T cell repertoires in cytomegalovirus infection. As for the study in general: Indications of both CMV infection and matching HLA type were provided by public TCR beta signatures.

TCRdb re-called the reads with MiXCR, one entry per CDR3 protein. The table records about 97,000 distinct CDR3 sequences, approximately 15% of them present only once. This clonotype was counted only a few times. Antigen unknown. The CDR3 is 12 amino acids. V shed 4 bases and J shed 6 bases, with 6 bases lying between them. Germline CDR1 is MNHEY and CDR2 is SVGAGI. Notes on the study in general: Of the TCR beta families, the public ones yielded a cumulative frequency that identified carriers of CMV plus the relevant HLA. Dominating the ex vivo response were HLA-C-restricted CMV-specific TCR beta clonotypes.

This receptor was obtained from a human donor in good health (CMV status not recorded). Some clones in this sample may be carry-over from other donors' samples. The material sequenced was PBMCs. The V gene is TRBV6-5, the J gene TRBJ2-2; D ambiguous. This chain's CDR3 is CASSFRAGELFF. In nucleotides, the CDR3 is TGTGCCAGCAGTTTTAGGGCCGGGGAGCTGTTTTTT.